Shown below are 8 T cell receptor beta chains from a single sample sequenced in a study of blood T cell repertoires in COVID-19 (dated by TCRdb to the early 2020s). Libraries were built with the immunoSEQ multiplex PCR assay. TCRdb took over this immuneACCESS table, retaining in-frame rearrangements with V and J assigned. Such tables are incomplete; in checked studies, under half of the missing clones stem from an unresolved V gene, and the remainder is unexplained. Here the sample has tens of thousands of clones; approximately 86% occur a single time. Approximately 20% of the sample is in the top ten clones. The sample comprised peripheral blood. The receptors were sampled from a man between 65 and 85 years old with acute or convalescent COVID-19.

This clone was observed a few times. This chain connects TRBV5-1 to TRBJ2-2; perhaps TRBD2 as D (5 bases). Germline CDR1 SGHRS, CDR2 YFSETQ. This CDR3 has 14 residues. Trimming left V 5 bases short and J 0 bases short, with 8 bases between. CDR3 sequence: CASRKLANTGELFF. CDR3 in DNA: TGCGCCAGCAGGAAACTAGCGAACACCGGGGAGCTGTTTTTT.

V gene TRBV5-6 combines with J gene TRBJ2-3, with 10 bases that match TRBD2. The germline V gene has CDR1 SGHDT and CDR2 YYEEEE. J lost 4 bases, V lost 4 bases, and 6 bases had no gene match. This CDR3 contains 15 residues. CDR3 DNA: TGTGCCAGCAGCCTGCTAGCGGGAGTATCAGATACGCAGTATTTT. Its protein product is CASSLLAGVSDTQYF.

The CDR3 region has the DNA TGTGCCAGCAAGCGGGATGGTTTGGATACGCAGTATTTT. It encodes CASKRDGLDTQYF. This chain joins TRBV2 and TRBJ2-3, with 7 bases fitting TRBD2. V dropped 7 bases and J dropped 6; count of bases not matched to a gene: 7. The CDR3 runs to 13 residues. The germline V gene encodes CDR1 SNHLY and CDR2 FYNNEI. Full variable domain (outside the CDR3, taken from reference TRBV2 and TRBJ2-3): EPEVTQTPSHQVTQMGQEVILRCVPISNHLYFYWYRQILGQKVEFLVSFYNNEISEKSEIFDDQFSVERPDGSNFTLKIRSTKLEDSAMYFCASKRDGLDTQYFGPGTRLTVL.

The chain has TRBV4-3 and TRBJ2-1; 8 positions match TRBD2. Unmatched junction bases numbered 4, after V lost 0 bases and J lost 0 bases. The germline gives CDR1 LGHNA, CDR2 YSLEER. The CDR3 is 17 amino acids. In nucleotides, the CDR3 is TGCGCCAGCAGCCAAGAGGGCGGGAGGATCTCCTACAATGAGCAGTTCTTC. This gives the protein CASSQEGGRISYNEQFF.

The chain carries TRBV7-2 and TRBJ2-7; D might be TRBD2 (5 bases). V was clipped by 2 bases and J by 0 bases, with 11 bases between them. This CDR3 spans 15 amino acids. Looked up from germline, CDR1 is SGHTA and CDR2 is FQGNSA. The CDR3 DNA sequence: TGTGCCAGCAGCTTACGTGGAGGTAACTCCTACGAGCAGTACTTC. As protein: CASSLRGGNSYEQYF.

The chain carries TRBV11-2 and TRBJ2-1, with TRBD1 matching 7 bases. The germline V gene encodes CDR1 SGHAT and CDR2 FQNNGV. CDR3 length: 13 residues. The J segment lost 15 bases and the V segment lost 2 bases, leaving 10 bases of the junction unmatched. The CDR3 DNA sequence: TGTGCCAGCAGCTTAACCCAAGGGACAGCGCGGTTCTTC. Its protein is CASSLTQGTARFF.

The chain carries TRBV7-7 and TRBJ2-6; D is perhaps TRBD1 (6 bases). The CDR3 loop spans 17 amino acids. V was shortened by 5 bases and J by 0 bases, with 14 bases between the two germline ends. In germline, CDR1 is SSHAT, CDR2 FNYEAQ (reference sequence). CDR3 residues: CASSPHLTGSGANVLTF. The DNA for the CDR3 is TGTGCCAGCAGCCCCCACCTGACAGGCTCTGGGGCCAACGTCCTGACTTTC.

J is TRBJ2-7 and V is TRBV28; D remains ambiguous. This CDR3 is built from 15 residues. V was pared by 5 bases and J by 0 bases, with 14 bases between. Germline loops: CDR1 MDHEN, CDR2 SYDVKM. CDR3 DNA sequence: TGTGCCAGCAGTCAAACTCCTTATCCCTCCTACGAGCAGTACTTC. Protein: CASSQTPYPSYEQYF. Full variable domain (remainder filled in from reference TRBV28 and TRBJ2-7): DVKVTQSSRYLVKRTGEKVFLECVQDMDHENMFWYRQDPGLGLRLIYFSYDVKMKEKGDIPEGYSVSREKKERFSLILESASTNQTSMYLCASSQTPYPSYEQYFGPGTRLTVT.